The present entry profiles one T cell receptor beta chain with its context. Original handling: Cell counts per sample came from amplifying reference gene primers. Assay: immunoSEQ multiplex PCR; the TCRdb copy retains only in-frame clones and omits some. That table furnishes V, J and clone size, whereas the DNA furnished D and trimming. The data contain about 50,000 clones, approximately 81% of them singletons. Looked up from germline, CDR1 is LNHNV and CDR2 is YYDKDF (reference sequence). The trim removed 2 bases at V and 8 bases at J, leaving 7 bases unmatched. The CDR3 spans 14 residues. The record originates from a study of blood T cell repertoires in COVID-19. Background on the study: Italy, Spain and the United States were the sources of the convalescent and acute COVID-19 samples.

What was sequenced was peripheral blood. The source is a woman aged 55-75 years with acute or convalescent COVID-19. The chain couples TRBV15 to TRBJ1-2; 8 bases line up with TRBD1. The CDR3 nucleotides read TGTGCCACCAGCAGATCTCAGGACAGGGTCGGCTACACCTTC. It encodes CATSRSQDRVGYTF.